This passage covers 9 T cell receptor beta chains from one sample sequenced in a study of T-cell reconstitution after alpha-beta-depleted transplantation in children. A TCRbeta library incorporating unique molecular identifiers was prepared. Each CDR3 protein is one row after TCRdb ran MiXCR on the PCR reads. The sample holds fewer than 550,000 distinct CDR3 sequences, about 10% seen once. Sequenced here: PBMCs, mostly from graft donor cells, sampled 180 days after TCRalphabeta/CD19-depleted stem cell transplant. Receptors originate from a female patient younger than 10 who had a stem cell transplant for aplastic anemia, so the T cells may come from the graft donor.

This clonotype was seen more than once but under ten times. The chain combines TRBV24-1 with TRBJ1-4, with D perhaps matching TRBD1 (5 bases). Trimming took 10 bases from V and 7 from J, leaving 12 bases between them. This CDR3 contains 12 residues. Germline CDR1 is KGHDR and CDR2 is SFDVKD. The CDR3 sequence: CATRGDSEKLFF. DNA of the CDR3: TGTGCCACGAGAGGGGATTCTGAAAAACTGTTTTTT.

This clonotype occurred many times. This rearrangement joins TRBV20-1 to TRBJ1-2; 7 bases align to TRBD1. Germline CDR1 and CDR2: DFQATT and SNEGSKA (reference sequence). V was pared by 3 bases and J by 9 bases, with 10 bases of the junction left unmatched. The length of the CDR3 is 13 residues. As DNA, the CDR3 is TGCAGTGCTAGCTGGGACAGTCTATGGAGCTACACCTTC. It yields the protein CSASWDSLWSYTF.

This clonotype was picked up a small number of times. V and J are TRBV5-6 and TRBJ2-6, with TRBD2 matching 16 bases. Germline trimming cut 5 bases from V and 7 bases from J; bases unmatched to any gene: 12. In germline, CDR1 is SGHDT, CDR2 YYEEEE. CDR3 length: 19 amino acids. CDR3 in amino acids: CASRHGTSGRALEANVLTF. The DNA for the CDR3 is TGTGCCAGCAGACATGGGACTAGCGGGAGGGCCCTCGAAGCCAACGTCCTGACTTTC.

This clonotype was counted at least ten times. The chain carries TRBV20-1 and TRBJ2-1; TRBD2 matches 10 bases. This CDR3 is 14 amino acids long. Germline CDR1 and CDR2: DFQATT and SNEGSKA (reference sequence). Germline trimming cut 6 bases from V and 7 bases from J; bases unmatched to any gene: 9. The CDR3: CSAKPGLARNEQFF. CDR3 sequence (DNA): TGCAGTGCCAAACCGGGACTAGCGAGAAATGAGCAGTTCTTC.

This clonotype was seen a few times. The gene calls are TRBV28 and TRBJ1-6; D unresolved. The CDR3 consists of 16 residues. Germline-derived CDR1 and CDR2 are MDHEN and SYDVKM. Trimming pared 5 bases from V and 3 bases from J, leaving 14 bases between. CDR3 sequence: CASSQPTRGYNSPLHF. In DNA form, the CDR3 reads TGTGCCAGCAGTCAGCCGACCAGAGGCTATAATTCACCCCTCCACTTT. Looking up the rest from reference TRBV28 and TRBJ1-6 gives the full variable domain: DVKVTQSSRYLVKRTGEKVFLECVQDMDHENMFWYRQDPGLGLRLIYFSYDVKMKEKGDIPEGYSVSREKKERFSLILESASTNQTSMYLCASSQPTRGYNSPLHFGNGTRLTVT.

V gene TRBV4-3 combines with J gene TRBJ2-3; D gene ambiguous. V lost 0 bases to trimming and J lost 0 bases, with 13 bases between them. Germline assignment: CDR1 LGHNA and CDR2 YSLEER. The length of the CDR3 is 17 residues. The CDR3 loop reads CASSQERLATSTDTQYF. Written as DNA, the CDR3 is TGCGCCAGCAGCCAAGAACGGCTCGCGACTAGCACAGATACGCAGTATTTT.

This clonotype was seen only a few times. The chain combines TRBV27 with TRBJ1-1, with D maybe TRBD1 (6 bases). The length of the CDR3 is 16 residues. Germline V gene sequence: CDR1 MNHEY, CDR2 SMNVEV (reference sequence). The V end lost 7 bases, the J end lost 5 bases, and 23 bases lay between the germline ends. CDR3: CASTFRPGALITEAFF. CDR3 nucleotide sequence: TGTGCCAGCACCTTCCGGCCGGGGGCGTTAATAACTGAAGCTTTCTTT.

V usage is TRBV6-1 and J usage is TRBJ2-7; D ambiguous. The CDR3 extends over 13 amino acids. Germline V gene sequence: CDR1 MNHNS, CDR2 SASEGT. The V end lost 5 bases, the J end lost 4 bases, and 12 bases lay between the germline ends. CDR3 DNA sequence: TGTGCCAGCAGTAAAAATACATATTACGAGCAGTACTTC. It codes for CASSKNTYYEQYF.

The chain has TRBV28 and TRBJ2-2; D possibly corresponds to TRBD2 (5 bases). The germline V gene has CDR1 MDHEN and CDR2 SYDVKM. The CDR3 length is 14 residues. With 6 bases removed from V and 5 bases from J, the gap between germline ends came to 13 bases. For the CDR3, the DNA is TGTGCCAGCAGAACTGGAGGAGTAACCGGGGAGCTGTTTTTT. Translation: CASRTGGVTGELFF.